This entry is about one T cell receptor (beta chain). No DNA is shown, since the ends of the CDR3 on it are uncertain; the CDR3 is the one TCRdb lists. The CDR3 region is 14 residues in length, termini included. The V gene's germline CDR1 is SGHAT and CDR2 FQNNGV. This entry belongs to a study of blood T cell repertoires in COVID-19. Across the study: T cells, B-cell-depleted T cells, or PBMCs provided the cDNA or gDNA that served as material.

Sequencing used immunoSEQ multiplex PCR; TCRdb keeps in-frame clones, though not all of them. The sample includes about 140,000 clones, around 88% seen only once; the top ten take 5%. Sequenced input: peripheral blood. The source is a human donor in a cohort sampled during active COVID-19. This chain connects TRBV11-2 to TRBJ1-2; the table's D call, TRBD1, has no DNA check behind it. CDR3 sequence: CASSSSGQYMGYTF.